These 21 T cell receptor beta chains came from one sample sequenced in a study of beta chain features in type 1 diabetes. These receptors' targets are unknown. The whole isolated RNA underwent reverse transcription, so sequencing captured expressed TCRB transcripts. The table came from immunoSEQ multiplex PCR; TCRdb's copy has only in-frame clones and leaves some out. Of around 710,000 clones in the sample, around 12% were seen once. Overall study findings and caveats: A moderate, significant TCRB CDR3 shortening appeared in type 1 diabetes across four CD4+ subsets.

The sequencing input was naive CD4+ T cells from blood. All receptors come from a man aged 30 to 45 with type 1 diabetes.

The CDR3 is CASSLRTSGGYEQFF. CDR3 sequence (DNA): TGTGCCAGCAGTCTAAGGACTAGCGGGGGGTATGAGCAGTTCTTC. The V call is TRBV28, the J call TRBJ2-1; 14 bases match TRBD2. The CDR3 loop spans 15 amino acids. Trimming took 5 bases from V and 8 from J; bases not matched to a gene: 5. Germline V gives CDR1 MDHEN, CDR2 SYDVKM.

The rearrangement links TRBV6-5 to TRBJ1-1; D is ambiguous. CDR1 is MNHEY and CDR2 is SVGAGI in the germline V gene. The germline V and J ends were trimmed by 0 bases and 4 bases, with 12 bases remaining between them. This CDR3 region has 15 residues. The CDR3 DNA reads as TGTGCCAGCAGTTACTCGGGGAGGGAGAGCACTGAAGCTTTCTTT. Its translation: CASSYSGRESTEAFF.

The rearrangement links TRBV19 to TRBJ1-1; 7 nucleotides line up with TRBD1. There are 14 residues in the CDR3. V lost 9 bases, J lost 10 bases, and 17 bases stayed unmatched. The germline CDR1 and CDR2 sequences are LNHDA and SQIVND (reference sequence). The CDR3 sequence: CARLPSLTGNRAFF. As DNA, the CDR3 is TGTGCCAGGCTACCTTCCCTGACAGGGAACCGAGCTTTCTTT.

The chain joins TRBV19 to TRBJ1-2, with a weak D call TRBD1 (5 bases). This CDR3 spans 16 amino acids. CDR1 is LNHDA and CDR2 is SQIVND in the germline V gene (reference sequence). V was clipped by 2 bases and J by 8 bases, with 21 bases between them. The CDR3 protein is CASSILQLPQRGGYTF. The CDR3 nucleotides read TGTGCCAGTAGTATACTACAGCTACCACAACGGGGCGGCTACACCTTC.

This clone was picked up a small number of times. This chain links TRBV7-9 with TRBJ1-5, with TRBD1 matching over 7 bases. The CDR3 is 17 amino acids. Germline V gene data show CDR1 as SEHNR and CDR2 as FQNEAQ (reference sequence). The V gene end was trimmed by 4 bases and the J gene end by 6 bases; junction bases not matched to a gene: 15. CDR3 coding DNA: TGTGCCAGCAGCTCCCCATCGGGGTCAGGGGGGGGTCAGCCCCAGCATTTT. Amino acid sequence: CASSSPSGSGGGQPQHF.

The chain carries TRBV6-6 and TRBJ2-2, with 9 positions matching TRBD2. CDR1 MNHNY and CDR2 SVGAGI come from the germline V gene (reference sequence). The CDR3 consists of 16 residues. Germline trimming cut 7 bases from V and 4 bases from J; bases unmatched to any gene: 10. The CDR3 DNA reads as TGTGCCAGCACCAAGGCGGGACTAGCCGGCACCGGGGAGCTGTTTTTT. Translation gives CASTKAGLAGTGELFF.

This rearrangement joins TRBV19 to TRBJ1-1, with D hard to call. Trimming stripped 3 bases from V and 5 bases from J, with 13 bases between. Germline lookup yields CDR1 LNHDA and CDR2 SQIVND (reference sequence). This CDR3 is built from 14 residues. DNA of the CDR3: TGTGCCAGTAGTATGAGCGGCAGGCGGACTGAAGCTTTCTTT. Amino acid sequence: CASSMSGRRTEAFF.

This sequence joins TRBV4-3 and TRBJ1-6, with D uncertain. The CDR3 is 15 amino acids. Germline CDR1 is LGHNA and CDR2 is YSLEER. The V and J ends lost 0 bases and 10 bases respectively, with 13 bases between them. The CDR3, as DNA: TGCGCCAGCAGCCAAGATCGAGAGTCGGGGTCACCCCTCCACTTT. Amino acid sequence: CASSQDRESGSPLHF.

The V gene is TRBV4-3, the J gene TRBJ1-2; no clear D. Trimming shortened V by 0 bases and J by 8 bases, and 13 bases separated the two germline ends. CDR1 and CDR2 from the germline V gene are LGHNA and YSLEER. This CDR3 has 14 amino acids. CDR3 protein: CASSQEETSRGYTF. DNA for the CDR3: TGCGCCAGCAGCCAAGAGGAGACGTCTAGAGGCTACACCTTC.

This clone was recorded a few times. J is TRBJ1-1 and V is TRBV2; no reliable D call. The germline V gene encodes CDR1 SNHLY and CDR2 FYNNEI. The germline V and J ends were trimmed by 2 bases and 8 bases, with 12 bases remaining between them. The CDR3 loop spans 13 amino acids. The CDR3 sequence: CASSEKRFDEAFF. Here the CDR3 DNA reads TGTGCCAGCAGTGAAAAGAGGTTCGACGAAGCTTTCTTT. The full variable domain, with the rest looked up from reference TRBV2 and TRBJ1-1, is EPEVTQTPSHQVTQMGQEVILRCVPISNHLYFYWYRQILGQKVEFLVSFYNNEISEKSEIFDDQFSVERPDGSNFTLKIRSTKLEDSAMYFCASSEKRFDEAFFGQGTRLTVV.

This chain links TRBV14 with TRBJ1-3, with D tentatively TRBD1 (5 bases). The germline V and J ends were trimmed by 4 bases and 4 bases, with 11 bases remaining between them. This CDR3 is 14 amino acids long. Germline CDR1 SGHDN, CDR2 FVKESK. The CDR3 loop is CASSRTRGGNTIYF. CDR3 nucleotides: TGTGCCAGCAGCCGGACGCGGGGCGGAAACACCATATATTTT.

This clone was seen only a few times. V usage is TRBV29-1 and J usage is TRBJ2-1; 11 bases map to TRBD2. The CDR3 extends over 16 amino acids. Germline loops: CDR1 SQVTM, CDR2 ANQGSEA. V lost 6 bases, J lost 3 bases, and 10 bases stayed unmatched. DNA of the CDR3: TGCAGCGTACTAGCGGGGGCCGACCTACTCTACAATGAGCAGTTCTTC. Encoded protein: CSVLAGADLLYNEQFF.

The chain has TRBV5-6 and TRBJ2-7, with D possibly called TRBD1 or TRBD2 (5 bases each). V lost 3 bases and J lost 0, with 19 bases in between. The germline gives CDR1 SGHDT, CDR2 YYEEEE. The CDR3 has 17 amino acids. CDR3 nucleotides: TGTGCCAGCAGCTACCGTACGGACGGGACGAGCTCCTACGAGCAGTACTTC. Translated, it gives CASSYRTDGTSSYEQYF.

This clone turned up a few times. The V gene is TRBV29-1, the J gene TRBJ1-4; TRBD1 matches 10 bases. The CDR3 spans 16 residues. Germline trimming cut 6 bases from V and 0 bases from J; bases unmatched to any gene: 7. Germline V lookup: CDR1 SQVTM, CDR2 ANQGSEA. Here the CDR3 reads CSVSGTGAPTNEKLFF. CDR3 nucleotide sequence: TGCAGCGTCTCCGGGACAGGGGCTCCAACTAATGAAAAACTGTTTTTT.

J is TRBJ1-2 and V is TRBV7-2, with a possible D match to TRBD1 (5 bases). CDR1 SGHTA and CDR2 FQGNSA come from the germline V gene. V shed 0 bases and J shed 6 bases, with 14 bases lying between them. The CDR3 consists of 15 residues. CDR3 sequence: CASSLARGQGHGYTF. CDR3 coding DNA: TGTGCCAGCAGCTTAGCGCGCGGGCAGGGCCATGGCTACACCTTC. The full variable domain, with the rest looked up from reference TRBV7-2 and TRBJ1-2, is GAGVSQSPSNKVTEKGKDVELRCDPISGHTALYWYRQSLGQGLEFLIYFQGNSAPDKSGLPSDRFSAERTGGSVSTLTIQRTQQEDSAVYLCASSLARGQGHGYTFGSGTRLTVV.

The chain couples TRBV30 to TRBJ1-2; D is unclear. V gave up 1 base and J gave up 7 bases, with 16 bases separating them. Germline assignment: CDR1 GTSNPN and CDR2 SVGIG (reference sequence). The CDR3 is 14 amino acids. In nucleotides, the CDR3 is TGTGCCTGGAGTGAGAACCTGGTGTTCGGTGGCTACACCTTC. It yields the protein CAWSENLVFGGYTF.

The chain uses TRBV6-6 and TRBJ2-5; 9 positions match TRBD1. This CDR3 has 15 amino acids. Per the germline V gene, CDR1 is MNHNY and CDR2 is SVGAGI (reference sequence). V shed 2 bases and J 5 bases; nucleotides not matched to a gene: 6. CDR3 protein: CASSYTGGAGETQYF. CDR3 in DNA: TGTGCCAGCAGTTACACAGGGGGCGCGGGGGAGACCCAGTACTTC.

This clone occurred a few times. The chain joins TRBV4-2 to TRBJ1-2, with TRBD1 as a possible D gene (5 bases). Trimming cost V 4 bases and J 7 bases, with 13 bases left between them. The CDR3 has 13 residues. CDR1 is LGHNA and CDR2 is YNFKEQ in the germline V gene. The CDR3 protein is CASSPGRGGGYTF. The CDR3 DNA sequence: TGTGCCAGCAGCCCTGGACGGGGGGGTGGCTACACCTTC.

The chain joins TRBV7-2 to TRBJ2-3; 8 nucleotides match TRBD2. The J segment lost 6 bases and the V segment lost 3 bases, leaving 5 bases of the junction unmatched. This CDR3 is built from 14 residues. The germline V gene encodes CDR1 SGHTA and CDR2 FQGNSA. CDR3 sequence reads: CASSFSGMPDTQYF. CDR3 in DNA: TGTGCCAGCAGCTTTAGCGGGATGCCGGATACGCAGTATTTT.

Concerning this clone itself: The same CDR3 also results from other DNA sequences found in this sample. The rearrangement uses TRBV7-2 and TRBJ2-3, with 10 bases fitting TRBD1. The CDR3 has 15 amino acids. V shed 2 bases, J shed 2 bases, and the junction held 1 base outside the gene matches. CDR1 is SGHTA, CDR2 FQGNSA, per germline. The CDR3, as DNA: TGTGCCAGCAGCTTACGACAGGGGGCCACAGATACGCAGTATTTT. It translates to CASSLRQGATDTQYF.

The sample holds a few counts of this clone. The CDR3 loop reads CASSPDSPGNQPQHF. CDR3 DNA sequence: TGTGCCAGCAGTCCCGACAGCCCGGGCAATCAGCCCCAGCATTTT. The V call is TRBV2, the J call TRBJ1-5; a weak D match, TRBD1 (5 bases). The CDR3 has 15 amino acids. CDR1 is SNHLY and CDR2 is FYNNEI in the germline V gene. Trimming stripped 5 bases from V and 2 bases from J, with 13 bases between.